This T cell receptor beta chain is from a study of blood T cell repertoires in COVID-19. Turning to the study itself: Sample material is recorded as cDNA or gDNA derived from T cells, B-cell-depleted T cells, or PBMCs.

The CDR3 length is 13 residues. Trimming cost V 0 bases and J 7 bases, with 9 bases left between them. Germline V lookup: CDR1 GTSNPN, CDR2 SVGIG (reference sequence). Produced via immunoSEQ multiplex PCR; TCRdb's table is partial and in-frame only. The sample holds about 120,000 clones, roughly 85% seen once. V usage is TRBV30 and J usage is TRBJ1-4; no reliable D call. The sequence came from a man aged 35 to 55 with acute or convalescent COVID-19. Input material: peripheral blood. The CDR3 protein is CAWSVVASEKLFF. CDR3 nucleotide sequence: TGTGCCTGGAGTGTGGTAGCGTCTGAAAAACTGTTTTTT.